The 2 T cell receptor beta chains in this list originate from one sample, sequenced in a study of blood T cell repertoires in COVID-19. Sequencing was performed with immunoSEQ multiplex PCR; in TCRdb, only in-frame clones are kept and a portion is missing. The sample gives 130,000 to 150,000 clones, roughly 80% of which show up once; 4.8% is in the top ten. Sequenced material: peripheral blood. All receptors come from a human donor in a cohort sampled during active COVID-19.

This chain connects TRBV24-1 to TRBJ2-6; D gene ambiguous. Germline CDR1 KGHDR, CDR2 SFDVKD. Trimming shortened V by 2 bases and J by 0 bases, and 7 bases separated the two germline ends. The CDR3 covers 16 residues. The CDR3 nucleotides read TGTGCCACCAGTGATTCCCGTAGCTCTGGGGCCAACGTCCTGACTTTC. It codes for CATSDSRSSGANVLTF.

This rearrangement joins TRBV4-1 to TRBJ2-1; D remains ambiguous. V dropped 0 bases and J dropped 8 bases, with 14 bases sitting between them. CDR3 length equals 15 residues. The germline V gene encodes CDR1 MGHRA and CDR2 YSYEKL. The chain's CDR3 is CASSQENPFADEQFF. In DNA form, the CDR3 reads TGCGCCAGCAGCCAAGAAAACCCGTTTGCGGATGAGCAGTTCTTC.